This record concerns one TCR beta chain sequence. The antigen remains undetermined. Every donor was a healthy Caucasian. This sample is drawn from a study of identical twins. Notes on the study in general: Modelling approaches yielded underestimates of out-of-frame TCR alpha sharing between monozygotic twins.

TCRdb redid the calling of the 5' RACE reads with MiXCR, one entry per CDR3 protein. Seen here are about 490,000 distinct CDR3 sequences, over 12% observed once, and the top ten hold around 0.4%. The CDR3 is 15 residues long. The V gene's germline CDR1 is SNHLY and CDR2 FYNNEI. V was pared by 3 bases and J by 5 bases, with 11 bases between. These sequences were also reported in another study, on yellow fever vaccine responses in identical twins. That work states: Twins reportedly mounted vaccine T cell responses that seemed partly convergent, partly personalized.

The sequencing sample was made of CD4+ T cells sorted from blood. The chain is built from TRBV2 and TRBJ1-6, with D uncertain. The clonotype was recovered from a woman under 30 in good health. The CDR3 DNA sequence: TGTGCCAGCAGTGAGCAGTTCATCAATAATTCACCCCTCCACTTT. It specifies CASSEQFINNSPLHF.